This entry is about one T cell receptor beta chain. The antigen is undetermined. Through a sample-barcoded 5' primer and a J-beta primer mix, a second PCR was run for roughly 7 to 12 cycles. Tags on each cDNA molecule came from a template-switch adaptor with 12 random nucleotides. TCRdb called the 5' RACE reads again in MiXCR, with one record for every CDR3 protein. The sample contains over 1,500,000 distinct CDR3 sequences, less than 50% of which appear only once. The data stem from a study of blood T cells in healthy people across ages. Study-level results: TCR beta diversity per million T cells fell roughly linearly with age.

Russia was home to the donors, healthy Caucasian individuals aged roughly 6 to 90. CDR1 and CDR2 (germline): MNHEY, SVGEGT. V lost 8 bases and J 8 bases, leaving 20 bases between the germline ends. This CDR3 comprises 14 residues. The chain carries TRBV6-2 or TRBV6-3 and TRBJ2-3, with D possibly TRBD2 on 6 matching bases. The material sequenced was blood. The TCR comes from a woman in her 40s in good health. CDR3 loop: CASLGRGTLGTQYF. In DNA, the CDR3 is TGTGCCAGCCTGGGGCGGGGAACCCTAGGTACGCAGTATTTT.